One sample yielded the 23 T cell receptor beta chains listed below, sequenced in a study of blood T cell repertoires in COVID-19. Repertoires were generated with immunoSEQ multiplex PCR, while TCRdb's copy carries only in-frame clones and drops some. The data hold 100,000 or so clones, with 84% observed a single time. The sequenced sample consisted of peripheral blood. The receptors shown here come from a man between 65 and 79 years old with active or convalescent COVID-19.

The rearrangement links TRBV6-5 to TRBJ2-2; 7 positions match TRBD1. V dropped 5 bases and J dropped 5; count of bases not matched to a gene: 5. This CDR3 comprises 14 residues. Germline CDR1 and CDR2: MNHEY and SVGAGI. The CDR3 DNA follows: TGTGCCAGCAGTCACACAGGGGAAACCGGGGAGCTGTTTTTT. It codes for CASSHTGETGELFF.

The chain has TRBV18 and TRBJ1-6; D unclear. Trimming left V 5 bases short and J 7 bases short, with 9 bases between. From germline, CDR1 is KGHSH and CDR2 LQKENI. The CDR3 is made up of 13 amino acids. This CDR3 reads CASSDGLNSPLHF. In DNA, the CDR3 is TGTGCCAGCTCAGACGGACTGAATTCACCCCTCCACTTT.

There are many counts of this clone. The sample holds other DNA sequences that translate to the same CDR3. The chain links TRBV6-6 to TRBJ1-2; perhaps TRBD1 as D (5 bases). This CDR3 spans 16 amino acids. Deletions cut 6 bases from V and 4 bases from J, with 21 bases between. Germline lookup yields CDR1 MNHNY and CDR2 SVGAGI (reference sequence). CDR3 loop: CASRPEGRGLGYGYTF. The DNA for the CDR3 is TGTGCCAGCAGGCCCGAAGGGAGGGGTCTCGGCTATGGCTACACCTTC.

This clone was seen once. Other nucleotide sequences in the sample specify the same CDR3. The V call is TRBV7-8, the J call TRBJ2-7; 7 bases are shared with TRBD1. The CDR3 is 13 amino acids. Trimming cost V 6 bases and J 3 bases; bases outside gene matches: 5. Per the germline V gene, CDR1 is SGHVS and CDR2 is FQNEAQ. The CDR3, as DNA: TGTGCCAGCAGTCGGACAGGCGGCTACGAGCAGTACTTC. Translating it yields CASSRTGGYEQYF.

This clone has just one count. The CDR3 bases are TGCGCCAGCAGCCTACCGGACAGCCTGTCTGAAGCTTTCTTT. Amino acid sequence: CASSLPDSLSEAFF. J is TRBJ1-1 and V is TRBV5-1; D perhaps matches TRBD1 (6 bases). CDR1 and CDR2 from the germline V gene are SGHRS and YFSETQ. This CDR3 comprises 14 residues. Deletions cut 4 bases from V and 6 bases from J, with 16 bases between.

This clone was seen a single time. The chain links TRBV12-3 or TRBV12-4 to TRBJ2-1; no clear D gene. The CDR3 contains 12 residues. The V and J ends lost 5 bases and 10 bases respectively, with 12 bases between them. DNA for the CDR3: TGTGCCAGCAGTCCCGGAACGGAGGAGCAGTTCTTC. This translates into CASSPGTEEQFF.

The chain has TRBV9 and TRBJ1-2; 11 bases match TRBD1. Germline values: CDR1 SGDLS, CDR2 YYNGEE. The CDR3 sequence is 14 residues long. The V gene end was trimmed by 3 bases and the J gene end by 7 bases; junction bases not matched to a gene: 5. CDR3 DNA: TGTGCCAGCAGCGAAGGACAGGGGGCACGTGGCTACACCTTC. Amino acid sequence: CASSEGQGARGYTF.

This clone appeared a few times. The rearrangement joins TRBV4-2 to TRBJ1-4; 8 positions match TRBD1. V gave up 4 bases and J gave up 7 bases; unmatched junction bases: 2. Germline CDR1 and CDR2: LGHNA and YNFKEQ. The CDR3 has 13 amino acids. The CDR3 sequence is CASSPGQAEKLFF. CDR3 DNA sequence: TGTGCCAGCAGCCCGGGACAGGCTGAAAAACTGTTTTTT.

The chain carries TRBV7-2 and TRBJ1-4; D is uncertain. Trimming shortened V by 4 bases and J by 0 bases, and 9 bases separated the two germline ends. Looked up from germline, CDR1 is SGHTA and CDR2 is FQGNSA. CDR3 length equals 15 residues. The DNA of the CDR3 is TGTGCCAGCAGCTCCCACAGCACAACTAATGAAAAACTGTTTTTT. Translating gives CASSSHSTTNEKLFF.

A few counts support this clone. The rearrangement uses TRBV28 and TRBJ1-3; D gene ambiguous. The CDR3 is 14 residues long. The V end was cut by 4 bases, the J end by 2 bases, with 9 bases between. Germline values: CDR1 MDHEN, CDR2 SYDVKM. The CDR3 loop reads CASSSTVTGNTIYF. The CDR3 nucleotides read TGTGCCAGCAGTTCAACGGTCACTGGAAACACCATATATTTT. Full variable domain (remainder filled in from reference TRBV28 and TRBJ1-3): DVKVTQSSRYLVKRTGEKVFLECVQDMDHENMFWYRQDPGLGLRLIYFSYDVKMKEKGDIPEGYSVSREKKERFSLILESASTNQTSMYLCASSSTVTGNTIYFGEGSWLTVV.

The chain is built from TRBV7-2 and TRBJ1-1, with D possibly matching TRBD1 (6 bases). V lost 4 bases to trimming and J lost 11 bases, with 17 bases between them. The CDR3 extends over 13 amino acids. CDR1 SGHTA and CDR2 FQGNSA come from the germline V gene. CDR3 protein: CASSSNRDTKAFF. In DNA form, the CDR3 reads TGTGCCAGCAGCTCGAACCGGGACACCAAGGCTTTCTTT. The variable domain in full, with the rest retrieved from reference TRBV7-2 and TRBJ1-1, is GAGVSQSPSNKVTEKGKDVELRCDPISGHTALYWYRQSLGQGLEFLIYFQGNSAPDKSGLPSDRFSAERTGGSVSTLTIQRTQQEDSAVYLCASSSNRDTKAFFGQGTRLTVV.

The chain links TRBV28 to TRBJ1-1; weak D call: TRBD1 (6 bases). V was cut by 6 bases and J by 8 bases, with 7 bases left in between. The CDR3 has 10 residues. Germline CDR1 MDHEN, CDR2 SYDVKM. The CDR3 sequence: CASRGTEAFF. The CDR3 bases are TGTGCCAGCAGGGGGACAGAAGCTTTCTTT.

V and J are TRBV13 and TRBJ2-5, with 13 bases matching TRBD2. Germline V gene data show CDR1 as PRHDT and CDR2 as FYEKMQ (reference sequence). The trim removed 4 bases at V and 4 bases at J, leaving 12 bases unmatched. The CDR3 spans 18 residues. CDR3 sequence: CASSSTTSGGHLGETQYF. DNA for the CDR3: TGTGCCAGCAGCTCAACGACTAGCGGGGGGCATTTGGGAGAGACCCAGTACTTC. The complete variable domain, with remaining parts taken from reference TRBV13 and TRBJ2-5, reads AAGVIQSPRHLIKEKRETATLKCYPIPRHDTVYWYQQGPGQDPQFLISFYEKMQSDKGSIPDRFSAQQFSDYHSELNMSSLELGDSALYFCASSSTTSGGHLGETQYFGPGTRLLVL.

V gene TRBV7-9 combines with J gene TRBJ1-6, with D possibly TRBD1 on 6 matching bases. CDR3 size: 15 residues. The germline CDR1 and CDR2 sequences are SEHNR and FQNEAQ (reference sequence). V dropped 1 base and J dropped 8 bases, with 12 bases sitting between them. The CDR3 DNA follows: TGTGCCAGCAGCTTAGTGGCAGGGGCGGATTCACCCCTCCACTTT. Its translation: CASSLVAGADSPLHF. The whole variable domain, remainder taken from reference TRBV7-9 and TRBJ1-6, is DTGVSQNPRHKITKRGQNVTFRCDPISEHNRLYWYRQTLGQGPEFLTYFQNEAQLEKSRLLSDRFSAERPKGSFSTLEIQRTEQGDSAMYLCASSLVAGADSPLHFGNGTRLTVT.

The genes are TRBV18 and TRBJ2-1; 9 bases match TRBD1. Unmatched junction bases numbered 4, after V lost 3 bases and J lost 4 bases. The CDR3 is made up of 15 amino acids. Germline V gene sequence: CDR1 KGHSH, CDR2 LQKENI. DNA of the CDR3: TGTGCCAGCTCACCCGGGACAGGGTGGTACAATGAGCAGTTCTTC. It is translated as CASSPGTGWYNEQFF.

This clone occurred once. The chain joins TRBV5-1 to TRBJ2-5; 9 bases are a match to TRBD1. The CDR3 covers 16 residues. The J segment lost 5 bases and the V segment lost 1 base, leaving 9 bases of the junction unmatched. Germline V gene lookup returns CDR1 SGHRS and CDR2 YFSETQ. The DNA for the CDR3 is TGCGCCAGCAGCTTGACGCCGGGACAGGGATGGGAGACCCAGTACTTC. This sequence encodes CASSLTPGQGWETQYF.

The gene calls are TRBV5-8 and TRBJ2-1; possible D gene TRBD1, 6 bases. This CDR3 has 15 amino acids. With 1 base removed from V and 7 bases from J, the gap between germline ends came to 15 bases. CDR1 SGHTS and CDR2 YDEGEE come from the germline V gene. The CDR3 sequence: CASSLSPGVRNEQFF. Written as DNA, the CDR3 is TGTGCCAGCAGCTTGTCCCCAGGGGTTCGTAATGAGCAGTTCTTC.

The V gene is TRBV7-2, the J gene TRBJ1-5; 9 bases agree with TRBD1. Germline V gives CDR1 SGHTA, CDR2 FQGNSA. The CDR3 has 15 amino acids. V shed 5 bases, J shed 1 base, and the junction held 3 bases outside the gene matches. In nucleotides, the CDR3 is TGTGCCAGCAGCCCACAGGGGGCGAGCAATCAGCCCCAGCATTTT. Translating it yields CASSPQGASNQPQHF.

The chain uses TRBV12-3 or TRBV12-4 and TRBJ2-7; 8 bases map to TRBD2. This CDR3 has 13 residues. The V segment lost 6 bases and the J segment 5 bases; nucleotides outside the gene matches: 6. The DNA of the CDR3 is TGTGCCAGCAGCCCCCGGGGGGGTGACGAGCAGTACTTC. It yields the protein CASSPRGGDEQYF.

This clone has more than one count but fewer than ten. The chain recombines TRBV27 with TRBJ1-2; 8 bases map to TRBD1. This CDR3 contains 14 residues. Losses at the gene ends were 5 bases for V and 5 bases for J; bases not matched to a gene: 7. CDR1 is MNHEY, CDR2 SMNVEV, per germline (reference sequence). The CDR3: CASSKQGEAYGYTF. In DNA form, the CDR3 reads TGTGCCAGCAGTAAACAGGGGGAGGCATATGGCTACACCTTC.

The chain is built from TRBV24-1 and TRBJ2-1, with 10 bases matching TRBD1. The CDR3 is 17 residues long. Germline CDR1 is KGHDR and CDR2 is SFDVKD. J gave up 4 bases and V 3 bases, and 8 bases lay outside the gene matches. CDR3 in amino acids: CATSDQGTGALYNEQFF. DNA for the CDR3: TGTGCCACCAGTGATCAAGGGACAGGGGCCTTATACAATGAGCAGTTCTTC.

This CDR3 reads CASSSSGANEKLFF. In DNA form, the CDR3 reads TGCGCCAGCAGCTCCAGCGGGGCTAATGAAAAACTGTTTTTT. The V call is TRBV5-1, the J call TRBJ1-4; D ambiguous. This CDR3 is built from 14 residues. CDR1 and CDR2 from the germline V gene are SGHRS and YFSETQ. Trimming took off 3 bases at V and 3 bases at J, with 9 bases between the two ends.

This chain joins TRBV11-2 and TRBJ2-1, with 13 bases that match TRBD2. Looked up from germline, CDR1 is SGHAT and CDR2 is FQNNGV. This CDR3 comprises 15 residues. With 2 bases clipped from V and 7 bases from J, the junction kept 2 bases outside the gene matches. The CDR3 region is CASSLTSGGANEQFF. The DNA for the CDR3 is TGTGCCAGCAGCTTAACTAGCGGGGGGGCTAATGAGCAGTTCTTC.